These 15 T cell receptor beta chains originate from one sample sequenced in a study of monozygotic twins with cystic fibrosis. Generated by immunoSEQ multiplex PCR, the TCRdb table keeps only in-frame clones and is missing some. The profile shows fewer than 10,000 clones, 98% to 99% of them singletons. Material for sequencing was blood. These receptors were taken from a girl aged 2 to 9 with cystic fibrosis.

This chain links TRBV27 with TRBJ2-7; D gene uncertain. V dropped 6 bases and J dropped 3 bases, with 12 bases sitting between them. The CDR3 has 13 amino acids. Germline V gene data show CDR1 as MNHEY and CDR2 as SMNVEV (reference sequence). CDR3 in DNA: TGTGCCAGCAGCCGAATTCGGAACTACGAGCAGTACTTC. Translating it yields CASSRIRNYEQYF.

The CDR3 here is CASSFRLTGGASTDTQYF. The CDR3 bases are TGTGCCAGCAGCTTCCGGTTGACGGGAGGGGCTAGCACAGATACGCAGTATTTT. The V call is TRBV7-2, the J call TRBJ2-3; 8 bases are shared with TRBD2. The CDR3 runs 18 residues. V trimming: 3 bases; J trimming: 0 bases; junction bases outside the gene matches: 11. CDR1 SGHTA and CDR2 FQGNSA come from the germline V gene.

The chain combines TRBV19 with TRBJ2-7; no clear D gene. The V end was cut by 5 bases, the J end by 2 bases, with 10 bases between. The CDR3 covers 13 residues. Germline assignment: CDR1 LNHDA and CDR2 SQIVND (reference sequence). The CDR3 spells CASSLGTPYEQYF. CDR3 bases: TGTGCCAGTAGTCTCGGAACTCCCTACGAGCAGTACTTC.

The chain has TRBV7-9 and TRBJ2-3; D uncertain. From germline, CDR1 is SEHNR and CDR2 FQNEAQ (reference sequence). The V end was cut by 4 bases, the J end by 0 bases, with 20 bases between. The CDR3 loop spans 18 amino acids. CDR3 DNA: TGTGCCAGCAGCTCCCCGACATCCGACTGGAGTAGCACAGATACGCAGTATTTT. It encodes CASSSPTSDWSSTDTQYF.

The V and J genes are TRBV29-1 and TRBJ2-5, with D perhaps assigned TRBD1 or TRBD2 (6 bases each). V lost 3 bases, J lost 7 bases, and 18 bases lay in between. Germline V gene lookup returns CDR1 SQVTM and CDR2 ANQGSEA. The CDR3 loop spans 14 amino acids. The CDR3 loop reads CSVDSTPRGGTQYF. The CDR3 nucleotides are TGCAGCGTTGATTCGACGCCCAGGGGAGGGACCCAGTACTTC.

The chain couples TRBV4-1 to TRBJ2-2; 7 nucleotides match TRBD1. The J segment lost 3 bases and the V segment lost 3 bases, leaving 7 bases of the junction unmatched. The length of the CDR3 is 16 residues. Germline loops: CDR1 MGHRA, CDR2 YSYEKL. The CDR3 reads CASSQLGQSYTGELFF. In DNA form, the CDR3 reads TGCGCCAGCAGCCAGCTGGGACAGAGCTACACCGGGGAGCTGTTTTTT.

The gene calls are TRBV2 and TRBJ1-4; 9 bases fit TRBD1. CDR1 is SNHLY, CDR2 FYNNEI, per germline. Trimming cost V 7 bases and J 6 bases; bases outside gene matches: 12. This CDR3 comprises 16 residues. The CDR3 DNA sequence: TGTGCCAGCAACTTCAAGAGGGACAGGGTCGATGAAAAACTGTTTTTT. It yields the protein CASNFKRDRVDEKLFF.

The J gene is TRBJ2-2, the V gene TRBV6-5; TRBD1 matches 7 bases. Germline V CDR1 and CDR2: MNHEY, SVGAGI. This CDR3 region has 15 residues. Trimming removed 3 bases from V and 4 bases from J; junction bases left unmatched: 5. The CDR3: CASSYSGTATGELFF. DNA of the CDR3: TGTGCCAGCAGTTATTCTGGGACAGCCACCGGGGAGCTGTTTTTT.

This clone appeared once. The chain joins TRBV30 to TRBJ1-2; D not certain. The ends were cut back, 0 bases at V and 4 bases at J, with 12 bases in the middle. Germline CDR1 is GTSNPN and CDR2 is SVGIG (reference sequence). The CDR3 extends over 14 amino acids. Here the CDR3 reads CAWSVGSPFYGYTF. The CDR3 bases are TGTGCCTGGAGTGTAGGGTCCCCCTTCTATGGCTACACCTTC.

The V and J genes are TRBV4-1 and TRBJ1-5, with D tentatively TRBD1 (5 bases). CDR1 and CDR2 (germline): MGHRA, YSYEKL. There are 14 residues in the CDR3. V was cut by 3 bases and J by 4 bases, with 10 bases left in between. For the CDR3, the DNA is TGCGCCAGCAGCCACCGGGACGGAAATCAGCCCCAGCATTTT. It is translated as CASSHRDGNQPQHF.

The gene calls are TRBV5-1 and TRBJ2-1; D is ambiguous. The CDR3 covers 16 residues. V was shortened by 3 bases and J by 0 bases, with 13 bases between the two germline ends. Germline CDR1 is SGHRS and CDR2 is YFSETQ. The CDR3: CASSSPYGDSYNEQFF. The CDR3 DNA reads as TGCGCCAGCAGCTCCCCTTATGGAGACTCCTACAATGAGCAGTTCTTC.

The chain links TRBV2 to TRBJ1-5; possibly TRBD1 for D (6 bases). V was trimmed by 4 bases and J by 3 bases, leaving 13 bases between them. The CDR3 loop spans 15 amino acids. In germline, CDR1 is SNHLY, CDR2 FYNNEI. CDR3: CASSADSGDNQPQHF. DNA for the CDR3: TGTGCCAGCAGTGCGGACAGCGGGGACAATCAGCCCCAGCATTTT.

In this sample, this clone turned up once. The chain uses TRBV2 and TRBJ1-1; D gene unclear. Germline V lookup: CDR1 SNHLY, CDR2 FYNNEI. V was clipped by 4 bases and J by 8 bases, with 8 bases between them. The CDR3 consists of 11 residues. CDR3 residues: CASSGPSEAFF. The CDR3 coding sequence is TGTGCCAGCAGTGGGCCCTCGGAAGCTTTCTTT.

The chain uses TRBV5-8 and TRBJ2-1, with 10 bases identical to TRBD2. The CDR3 contains 16 residues. Germline CDR1 reads SGHTS; CDR2 reads YDEGEE. J was trimmed by 4 bases and V by 0 bases; bases with no gene match: 4. The CDR3 loop is CASSLALAGAYNEQFF. For the CDR3, the DNA is TGTGCCAGCAGCTTGGCCCTAGCGGGAGCTTACAATGAGCAGTTCTTC.

The chain employs TRBV15 and TRBJ2-5, with 10 bases identical to TRBD2. The CDR3 runs 20 residues. CDR1 is LNHNV, CDR2 YYDKDF, per germline (reference sequence). J gave up 3 bases and V 2 bases, and 18 bases lay outside the gene matches. The CDR3 DNA reads TGTGCCACCAGCAGACTGCCGGGGGTGGTAGCGGGAGGATTCGAAGAGACCCAGTACTTC. Translating it yields CATSRLPGVVAGGFEETQYF.